This passage covers 24 T cell receptor beta chains from one sample sequenced in a study of identical twins. TCRdb passed the 5' RACE reads through MiXCR, listing each CDR3 protein once. This table has approximately 230,000 distinct CDR3 sequences, approximately 5.9% appearing once. The data were also submitted as part of a second study, on T cells expressing NK-cell markers.

Input material: CD8+ T cells sorted from blood. All receptors come from a woman aged 18-29 years in good health.

This chain connects TRBV3-1 to TRBJ2-7; 7 bases match TRBD1. The CDR3 runs 14 residues. V lost 0 bases and J lost 3; bases outside the gene matches: 2. Germline CDR1 is LGHDT and CDR2 is YNNKEL (reference sequence). The CDR3: CASSQEAGGYEQYF. The CDR3 nucleotides read TGTGCCAGCAGCCAAGAAGCAGGGGGCTACGAGCAGTACTTC.

The chain is built from TRBV13 and TRBJ1-1; 8 positions match TRBD1. The CDR3 spans 16 residues. J lost 0 bases, V lost 5 bases, and 8 bases had no gene match. Per germline, CDR1 PRHDT and CDR2 FYEKMQ (reference sequence). In DNA, the CDR3 is TGTGCCAGCAGCAGCGGGACAGGTAACATGAACACTGAAGCTTTCTTT. Amino acid sequence: CASSSGTGNMNTEAFF.

This clonotype was found a few times. This chain links TRBV9 with TRBJ2-5, with unresolved D. Germline lookup yields CDR1 SGDLS and CDR2 YYNGEE. The CDR3 consists of 14 residues. Trimming cost V 0 bases and J 1 base, with 7 bases left between them. For the CDR3, the DNA is TGTGCCAGCAGCGTAGAGGCCGGCCAAGAGACCCAGTACTTC. This translates into CASSVEAGQETQYF.

This clonotype was detected many times. The chain combines TRBV7-9 with TRBJ2-7; D may be TRBD2 (6 bases). V was cut by 3 bases and J by 6 bases, with 12 bases left in between. The CDR3 runs 13 residues. Germline CDR1 reads SEHNR; CDR2 reads FQNEAQ (reference sequence). Written as DNA, the CDR3 is TGTGCCAGCAGCTTGCCGCGGGGAGGCGAGCAGTACTTC. Encoded protein: CASSLPRGGEQYF. Full variable domain (remainder filled in from reference TRBV7-9 and TRBJ2-7): DTGVSQNPRHKITKRGQNVTFRCDPISEHNRLYWYRQTLGQGPEFLTYFQNEAQLEKSRLLSDRFSAERPKGSFSTLEIQRTEQGDSAMYLCASSLPRGGEQYFGPGTRLTVT.

This clonotype was seen ten or more times. The chain is built from TRBV7-9 and TRBJ2-3, with D unclear. Germline V gives CDR1 SEHNR, CDR2 FQNEAQ (reference sequence). The CDR3 is 14 amino acids. The germline V and J ends were trimmed by 2 bases and 0 bases, with 6 bases remaining between them. The DNA of the CDR3 is TGTGCCAGCAGCTTACAATTTAGCACAGATACGCAGTATTTT. It translates to CASSLQFSTDTQYF.

In DNA form, the CDR3 reads TGTGCCAGCAGCGACAGGGGTTCTAATCAGCCCCAGCATTTT. It yields the protein CASSDRGSNQPQHF. The chain is built from TRBV7-8 and TRBJ1-5; 8 nucleotides align to TRBD1. With 5 bases clipped from V and 4 bases from J, the junction kept 4 bases outside the gene matches. This CDR3 is 14 amino acids long. Germline V CDR1 and CDR2: SGHVS, FQNEAQ. The variable domain in full, with the rest retrieved from reference TRBV7-8 and TRBJ1-5, is GAGVSQSPRYKVAKRGQDVALRCDPISGHVSLFWYQQALGQGPEFLTYFQNEAQLDKSGLPSDRFFAERPEGSVSTLKIQRTQQEDSAVYLCASSDRGSNQPQHFGDGTRLSIL.

The J gene is TRBJ2-2, the V gene TRBV6-1, with D possibly TRBD1 on 6 matching bases. The germline V and J ends were trimmed by 6 bases and 0 bases, with 14 bases remaining between them. The CDR3 sequence is 16 residues long. Germline assignment: CDR1 MNHNS and CDR2 SASEGT. This chain's CDR3 is CASSHPGVTNTGELFF. The DNA of the CDR3 is TGTGCCAGCAGCCACCCAGGGGTTACGAACACCGGGGAGCTGTTTTTT.

In its sample, this clonotype was seen many times. The chain recombines TRBV9 with TRBJ1-1, with D unclear. CDR1 is SGDLS and CDR2 is YYNGEE in the germline V gene. CDR3 length equals 15 residues. The V end was cut by 0 bases, the J end by 5 bases, with 14 bases between. In DNA, the CDR3 is TGTGCCAGCAGCGTAGCCGAAGTTGGAAGAACTGAAGCTTTCTTT. Amino acid sequence: CASSVAEVGRTEAFF.

This clonotype was recorded many times. This chain uses TRBV6-2 or TRBV6-3 with TRBJ2-7, with 9 bases aligning to TRBD1. The germline V gene encodes CDR1 MNHEY and CDR2 SVGEGT. With V trimmed by 4 bases and J by 2 bases, 3 bases remained unmatched. CDR3 length: 14 residues. The CDR3 DNA sequence: TGTGCCAGCAGTTCGGACAGGGGAGCCTACGAGCAGTACTTC. Its protein product is CASSSDRGAYEQYF.

This clonotype was seen at least ten times. The V gene is TRBV5-1, the J gene TRBJ1-1; D unclear. Germline V gives CDR1 SGHRS, CDR2 YFSETQ. The ends were cut back, 1 base at V and 1 base at J, with 8 bases in the middle. This CDR3 region has 14 residues. CDR3 bases: TGCGCCAGCAGCTTGTGGGGAGGGAACACTGAAGCTTTCTTT. Its protein product is CASSLWGGNTEAFF.

This clonotype was seen more than once but under ten times. The CDR3 nucleotides read TGTGCCAGCAGTGGACTCGCTTTGGGCACAGATACGCAGTATTTT. Its protein product is CASSGLALGTDTQYF. The gene calls are TRBV2 and TRBJ2-3; D is unresolved. Trimming took 4 bases from V and 1 from J, leaving 12 bases between them. Germline-derived CDR1 and CDR2 are SNHLY and FYNNEI. The CDR3 has 15 amino acids.

To note about this clonotype: A much larger clone lies a single base off, so this may be a read error. The genes are TRBV7-8 and TRBJ1-3; D ambiguous. This CDR3 is 15 amino acids long. The germline V and J ends were trimmed by 1 base and 3 bases, with 10 bases remaining between them. Germline-derived CDR1 and CDR2 are SGHVS and FQNEAQ. CDR3 sequence (DNA): TGTGCCAGCAGCTTAGATCTCTGCAGTGGAAACACCATATATTTT. It codes for CASSLDLCSGNTIYF.

This clonotype showed up many times. V usage is TRBV20-1 and J usage is TRBJ1-1, with D maybe TRBD1 (5 bases). Per the germline V gene, CDR1 is DFQATT and CDR2 is SNEGSKA (reference sequence). V lost 5 bases and J 6 bases, leaving 22 bases between the germline ends. The CDR3 is 15 amino acids. In DNA form, the CDR3 reads TGCAGTGCTCCCCACCCGACAGATTCTTCCGCTGAAGCTTTCTTT. Encoded protein: CSAPHPTDSSAEAFF.

This clonotype was found a few times. V usage is TRBV7-9 and J usage is TRBJ2-1; D is unclear. V was clipped by 0 bases and J by 0 bases, with 6 bases between them. The CDR3 contains 15 residues. Looked up from germline, CDR1 is SEHNR and CDR2 is FQNEAQ (reference sequence). CDR3 DNA sequence: TGTGCCAGCAGCTTAGCACCGAGCTCCTACAATGAGCAGTTCTTC. Residues: CASSLAPSSYNEQFF.

Many counts were recorded for this clonotype. The chain carries TRBV12-3 or TRBV12-4 and TRBJ2-1, with 7 bases fitting TRBD2. The V and J ends lost 2 bases and 1 base, in that order; junction bases with no gene match: 2. The CDR3 is 15 residues long. The CDR3 loop is CASSLMGGSYNEQFF. Here the CDR3 DNA reads TGTGCCAGCAGTTTAATGGGAGGGTCCTACAATGAGCAGTTCTTC.

The chain is built from TRBV2 and TRBJ2-3; TRBD2 matches 8 bases. The CDR3 contains 14 residues. The V segment lost 7 bases and the J segment 3 bases; nucleotides outside the gene matches: 6. Germline CDR1 reads SNHLY; CDR2 reads FYNNEI. The chain's CDR3 is CASKLAGRTDTQYF. CDR3 nucleotides: TGTGCCAGCAAGTTAGCGGGGCGGACAGATACGCAGTATTTT.

Ten or more counts support this clonotype. This chain connects TRBV9 to TRBJ2-3; D is unresolved. CDR3 length: 11 residues. Per germline, CDR1 SGDLS and CDR2 YYNGEE. With 2 bases removed from V and 5 bases from J, the gap between germline ends came to 3 bases. The CDR3 is CASSVEDTQYF. Here the CDR3 DNA reads TGTGCCAGCAGCGTGGAAGATACGCAGTATTTT. The entire variable domain, with the rest obtained from reference TRBV9 and TRBJ2-3, is as follows: DSGVTQTPKHLITATGQRVTLRCSPRSGDLSVYWYQQSLDQGLQFLIQYYNGEERAKGNILERFSAQQFPDLHSELNLSSLELGDSALYFCASSVEDTQYFGPGTRLTVL.

This clonotype has just a few counts. The genes are TRBV5-1 and TRBJ2-7; 12 bases are shared with TRBD1. V trimming: 4 bases; J trimming: 3 bases; junction bases outside the gene matches: 5. The CDR3 runs 15 residues. The germline V gene encodes CDR1 SGHRS and CDR2 YFSETQ. The CDR3 DNA sequence: TGCGCCAGCAGCAACCGGGACAGGGGGCTCTACGAGCAGTACTTC. It encodes CASSNRDRGLYEQYF.

The chain couples TRBV3-1 to TRBJ1-3; D is unresolved. V shed 4 bases and J shed 0 bases, with 16 bases lying between them. This CDR3 is built from 17 residues. Germline V gene sequence: CDR1 LGHDT, CDR2 YNNKEL (reference sequence). Here the CDR3 reads CASSPLALQSSGNTIYF. The DNA of the CDR3 is TGTGCCAGCAGCCCCTTAGCCTTACAGAGCTCTGGAAACACCATATATTTT.

The chain combines TRBV5-1 with TRBJ2-7; D is perhaps TRBD2 (5 bases). The CDR3 runs 16 residues. V dropped 0 bases and J dropped 4 bases, with 17 bases sitting between them. The germline V gene has CDR1 SGHRS and CDR2 YFSETQ. CDR3 coding DNA: TGCGCCAGCAGCTTGGGGTTTGTGACGGGAACGTACGAGCAGTACTTC. Translation: CASSLGFVTGTYEQYF.

The V and J genes are TRBV9 and TRBJ2-3; D gene unclear. Looked up from germline, CDR1 is SGDLS and CDR2 is YYNGEE. V gave up 0 bases and J gave up 4 bases, with 6 bases separating them. This CDR3 comprises 13 residues. CDR3 sequence: CASSVEWADTQYF. DNA for the CDR3: TGTGCCAGCAGCGTAGAGTGGGCAGATACGCAGTATTTT.

This clonotype was detected ten times or more. The chain joins TRBV12-5 to TRBJ2-5, with D possibly being TRBD1 (5 bases). The CDR3 is 12 amino acids. The V end was cut by 3 bases, the J end by 3 bases, with 5 bases between. From germline, CDR1 is LGHNT and CDR2 FRNRAP. CDR3: CASGLGEETQYF. The CDR3 DNA sequence: TGTGCTAGTGGTTTAGGGGAAGAGACCCAGTACTTC.

This clonotype was seen a few times. The chain couples TRBV9 to TRBJ2-3, with a tentative D call TRBD1 (6 bases). Per the germline V gene, CDR1 is SGDLS and CDR2 is YYNGEE. The CDR3 sequence is 15 residues long. V lost 0 bases and J lost 0, with 8 bases in between. The CDR3 nucleotides read TGTGCCAGCAGCGTAGGACAGGACAGCACAGATACGCAGTATTTT. The encoded protein is CASSVGQDSTDTQYF.

This clonotype came up many times. Sequence at one end of the junction differs from germline and may be a read error. This chain uses TRBV12-3 or TRBV12-4 with TRBJ2-1; 7 bases are shared with TRBD1. The CDR3 is 14 amino acids. DNA of the CDR3: TGTGCCAGCAGCGCCGAGGGACAGAGCAATCAGCAGTTCTTC. Its translation is CASSAEGQSNQQFF.